The T cell receptor (beta chain) described here comes from a study of radiotherapy plus CTLA-4 blockade in lung cancer. V was shortened by 1 base and J by 2 bases, with 9 bases between the two germline ends. Germline V CDR1 and CDR2: SGHVS, FNYEAQ. This CDR3 is 15 amino acids long. Concerning this clone: Its target is not known.

The study's findings and limits: Reports state that early shifts in blood T cell clones, with interferon-beta, best predicted response. Tumor-derived TCR clones expanded in blood after radiotherapy plus ipilimumab.

Assay used: immunoSEQ multiplex PCR; TCRdb lists only in-frame clones, some missing. This table holds about 28,000 clones, around three quarters found once. The source of this sequence is a human donor with non-small cell lung cancer that progressed on radiotherapy plus ipilimumab. Sequencing used peripheral blood, obtained from a patient treated with radiotherapy plus ipilimumab. The chain joins TRBV7-6 to TRBJ2-1; either TRBD1 or TRBD2 may fit D (5 bases each). The CDR3, as DNA: TGTGCCAGCAGCTTAGGGCAGGGAGCCTACAATGAGCAGTTCTTC. This encodes CASSLGQGAYNEQFF.